This T cell receptor (beta chain) was profiled in a study of blood T cell repertoires in COVID-19. On the study more broadly: Italy, Spain and the United States were the sources of the convalescent and acute COVID-19 samples. PBMCs, B-cell-depleted T cells, or T cells were the source of the cDNA or gDNA that made up the material.

Profiled with immunoSEQ multiplex PCR; TCRdb holds only in-frame clones, not every one. In the table there are fewer than 200,000 clones, about four fifths of which are singletons. The ends lost 4 bases at V and 2 bases at J; junction bases unmatched: 1. The CDR3 runs to 14 residues. Germline loops: CDR1 MDHEN, CDR2 SYDVKM. In assigning cohorts, the study relied on participant-reported clinical history. The receptor comes from a man aged 45-60 years who had recovered from COVID-19. The material sequenced was PBMCs or T cells enriched from blood (not recorded which). This chain uses TRBV28 with TRBJ2-7; TRBD2 aligns across 11 bases. The CDR3 spells CASSYSGGAYEQYF. DNA for the CDR3: TGTGCCAGCAGTTATAGCGGGGGGGCCTACGAGCAGTACTTC.